This T cell receptor beta chain derives from a study of monozygotic twins with inflammatory bowel disease (dated by TCRdb to 2018 to 2020). Describing the broader study: In total, about 28 monozygotic twin pairs made up the full study: 19 Danish pairs, all IBD-discordant, plus nine German pairs, of which four were IBD-concordant and five were IBD-discordant. Within discordant pairs, disease-associated traits were sought mainly by comparing IBD patients with their genetically identical healthy co-twins. Each individual had, on average, about 151 000 unique TCRalpha sequences and 181 000 unique TCRbeta sequences available for analysis.

An approximately 2.5 ml peripheral blood sample was drawn into PAXgene tubes per donor and stored at -80°C. Without any T cell sorting, total RNA was extracted from whole blood using the PAXgene blood miRNA kit on an automated QIAcube. Peripheral blood from monozygotic twin pairs concordant or discordant for inflammatory bowel disease was subjected to deep TCRalpha and TCRbeta repertoire profiling with unique molecular barcoding. For every twin pair, smoking habits were documented, and each individual was categorised as a current, former or never smoker. Notes on this clonotype: Its antigen is currently not known.

Library preparation employed 5' RACE. Preparation of each TCR library used roughly 3.5 ug of total RNA. For each sample, cDNA synthesis was carried out in eight separate reactions using SMARTScribe reverse transcriptase. During cDNA synthesis, unique molecular identifiers containing a 6-nucleotide sample barcode were introduced by template switching. TCRalpha and TCRbeta cDNA was amplified by two nested PCRs of roughly 15 and 9 cycles, with bead purification after each PCR. Before amplification, the cDNA was both treated with uracil DNA-glycosylase and purified with the QIAquick PCR purification kit. The second PCR was the step at which Illumina TruSeq-compatible adapters and sample-specific barcodes were added. TapeStation and Qubit were used to check library quality and concentration, and 5 ng of each library went into the pool. Sequencing of pooled libraries was carried out on an Illumina HiSeq2500 single-index Rapid Run using 2 x 100 bp reads and custom sequencing primers. In the authors' own workflow: MiGEC version 1.2.6 was used for UMI-based consensus assembly to correct PCR and sequencing errors. MiXCR version 2.1.1 handled V(D)J alignment, clonotype assembly and CDR3 extraction. Normalisation of gene usage, clonotype sharing and MAIT/NKT TCR abundance was achieved by analysing the top 1000, 10 000 and 20 000 clonotypes per sample. Diversity was computed as the inverse Simpson index with the vegan R package after downsampling to 27 000 UMIs. Paired Mann-Whitney U tests were applied to discordant twin pairs, with Benjamini-Hochberg correction for multiple testing. The reads underwent TCRdb reprocessing, giving one record for each CDR3 protein sequence and no DNA. In this record, the V and J calls reflect TCRdb's handling and not the investigators' own analysis. The record for this sample contains 330,000 or so distinct CDR3 sequences. The ten largest clones add up to under 2.5% of the sample.

Overall study results and their limits: No difference in repertoire similarity was observed between concordant and discordant twins, possibly owing to limited statistical power. IBD patients shared fewer clonotypes with other individuals than healthy twins did, most markedly in patients showing signs of disease activity. Background noise and inter-individual variability may have been introduced into the repertoires by the differing immunosuppressive treatments among patients. The results gave no support for a single strong signal or clonotype linked to IBD. The analysis was unable to tell different T cell subtypes apart. A decrease in TCRbeta repertoire diversity, as measured by inverse Simpson index, was observed in IBD patients compared with their healthy co-twins.

The CDR3 sequence holds 14 residues, the cysteine and phenylalanine included. DNA for this receptor is not on file. From the germline V gene, CDR1 is MGHRA and CDR2 is YSYEKL. The TCR originated in a human donor with ulcerative colitis or Crohn's disease, or a healthy co-twin of an affected twin (not recorded which). The sample taken for sequencing was blood. In this chain, TRBV4-1 is recombined with TRBJ1-4. CDR3 region: CASREVPTNEKLFF.